This T cell receptor beta chain was recorded in a study of beta chain features in type 1 diabetes. In the study overall: Summed over all samples, the examined sorted cells came to 85 million to 130 million. Study outcomes and limitations: Significant though moderate, a shortening of TCRB CDR3s appeared in all four CD4+ subsets of Type 1 diabetes patients. The VDJ junctions of type 1 diabetes patients carried fewer insertions and more deletions. In these data, an HLA type influence on TCRB rearrangement remained unresolved. It was among patients, rather than healthy donors, that naive, central memory and Treg TCRB repertoires appeared more similar.

The ends were cut back, 3 bases at V and 0 bases at J, with 11 bases in the middle. The length of the CDR3 is 15 residues. CDR1 and CDR2 from the germline V gene are MNHEY and SVGAGI. A few counts support this clone. Antigen: not known. The entirety of the isolated RNA underwent reverse transcription, so expressed TCRB transcripts were sequenced. Generated by immunoSEQ multiplex PCR, the TCRdb table keeps only in-frame clones and is missing some. The table records fewer than 400,000 clones, 9.3% of them present only once. The V call is TRBV6-5, the J call TRBJ1-1; a weak D match, TRBD1 (5 bases). Input material: central memory CD4+ T cells from blood. This clonotype originated in a man younger than 45 with type 1 diabetes. This CDR3 reads CASSYGQGVNTEAFF. The DNA of the CDR3 is TGTGCCAGCAGTTATGGCCAGGGAGTGAACACTGAAGCTTTCTTT.